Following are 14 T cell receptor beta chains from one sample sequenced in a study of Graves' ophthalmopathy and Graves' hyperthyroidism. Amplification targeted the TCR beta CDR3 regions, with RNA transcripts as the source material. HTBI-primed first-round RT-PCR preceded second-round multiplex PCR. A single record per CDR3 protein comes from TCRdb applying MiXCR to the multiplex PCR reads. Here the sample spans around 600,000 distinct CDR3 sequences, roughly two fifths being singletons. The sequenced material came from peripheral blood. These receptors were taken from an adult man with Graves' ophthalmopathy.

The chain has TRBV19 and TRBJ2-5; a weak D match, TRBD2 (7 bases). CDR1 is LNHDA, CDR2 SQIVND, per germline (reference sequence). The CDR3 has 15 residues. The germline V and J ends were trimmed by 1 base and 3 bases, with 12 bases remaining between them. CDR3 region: CASSIGGGGKETQYF. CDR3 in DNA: TGTGCCAGTAGTATAGGGGGAGGGGGGAAAGAGACCCAGTACTTC.

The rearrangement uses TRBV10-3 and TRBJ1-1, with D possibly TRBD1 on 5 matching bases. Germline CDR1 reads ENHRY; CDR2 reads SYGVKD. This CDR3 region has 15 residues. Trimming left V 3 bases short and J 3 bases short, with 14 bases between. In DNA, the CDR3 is TGTGCCATCAGTGACAGGCAGGGTGGCTACACTGAAGCTTTCTTT. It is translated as CAISDRQGGYTEAFF.

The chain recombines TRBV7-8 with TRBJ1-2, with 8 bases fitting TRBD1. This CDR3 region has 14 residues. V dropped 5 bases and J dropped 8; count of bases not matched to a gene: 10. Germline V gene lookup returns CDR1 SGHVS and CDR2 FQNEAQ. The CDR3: CASSRGQGSRGYTF. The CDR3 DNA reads TGTGCCAGCAGCCGCGGACAGGGCAGTAGGGGCTACACCTTC.

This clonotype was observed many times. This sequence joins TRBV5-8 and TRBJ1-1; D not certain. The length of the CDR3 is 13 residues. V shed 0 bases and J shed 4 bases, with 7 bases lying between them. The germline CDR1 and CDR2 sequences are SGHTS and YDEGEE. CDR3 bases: TGTGCCAGCAGCTTGGTCATAGGCACTGAAGCTTTCTTT. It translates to CASSLVIGTEAFF.

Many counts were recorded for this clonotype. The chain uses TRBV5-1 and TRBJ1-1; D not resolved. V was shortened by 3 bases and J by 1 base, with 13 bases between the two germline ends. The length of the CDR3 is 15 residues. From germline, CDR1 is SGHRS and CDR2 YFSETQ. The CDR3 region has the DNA TGCGCCAGCAGCTGGTTAGGACGATCGAACACTGAAGCTTTCTTT. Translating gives CASSWLGRSNTEAFF. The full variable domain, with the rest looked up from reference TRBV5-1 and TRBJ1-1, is KAGVTQTPRYLIKTRGQQVTLSCSPISGHRSVSWYQQTPGQGLQFLFEYFSETQRNKGNFPGRFSGRQFSNSRSEMNVSTLELGDSALYLCASSWLGRSNTEAFFGQGTRLTVV.

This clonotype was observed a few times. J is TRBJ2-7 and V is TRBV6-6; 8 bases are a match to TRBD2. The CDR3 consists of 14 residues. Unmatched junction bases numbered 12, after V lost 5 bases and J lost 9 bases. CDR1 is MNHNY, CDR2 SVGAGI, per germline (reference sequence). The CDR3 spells CASSEDSGALRQYF. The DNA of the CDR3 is TGTGCCAGCAGTGAAGATAGCGGGGCCTTGAGGCAGTACTTC.

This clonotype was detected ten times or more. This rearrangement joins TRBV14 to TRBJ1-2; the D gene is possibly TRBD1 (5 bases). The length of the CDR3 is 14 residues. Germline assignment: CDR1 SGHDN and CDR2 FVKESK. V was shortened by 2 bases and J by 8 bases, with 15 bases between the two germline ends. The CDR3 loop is CASSQSQGSYGYTF. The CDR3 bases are TGTGCCAGCAGCCAAAGCCAGGGAAGTTACGGCTACACCTTC.

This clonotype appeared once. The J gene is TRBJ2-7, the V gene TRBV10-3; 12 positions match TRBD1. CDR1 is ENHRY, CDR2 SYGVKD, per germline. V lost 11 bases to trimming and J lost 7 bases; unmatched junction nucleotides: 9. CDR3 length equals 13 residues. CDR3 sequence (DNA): TGTGCCCCCAGGCGGGACAGGGGGCAAGAGCAGTACTTC. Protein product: CAPRRDRGQEQYF.

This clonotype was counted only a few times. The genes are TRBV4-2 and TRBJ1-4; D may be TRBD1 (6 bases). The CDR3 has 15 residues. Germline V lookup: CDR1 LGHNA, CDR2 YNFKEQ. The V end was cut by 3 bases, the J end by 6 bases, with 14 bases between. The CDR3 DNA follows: TGTGCCAGCAGCCAGAGACACCCAGGGGATGAAAAACTGTTTTTT. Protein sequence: CASSQRHPGDEKLFF.

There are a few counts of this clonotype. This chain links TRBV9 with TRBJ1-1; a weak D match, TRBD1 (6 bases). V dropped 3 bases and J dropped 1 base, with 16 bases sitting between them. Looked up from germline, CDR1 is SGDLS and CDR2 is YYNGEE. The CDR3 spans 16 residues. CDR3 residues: CASSARGGLGNTEAFF. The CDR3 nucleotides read TGTGCCAGCAGCGCCAGGGGAGGCTTGGGGAACACTGAAGCTTTCTTT.

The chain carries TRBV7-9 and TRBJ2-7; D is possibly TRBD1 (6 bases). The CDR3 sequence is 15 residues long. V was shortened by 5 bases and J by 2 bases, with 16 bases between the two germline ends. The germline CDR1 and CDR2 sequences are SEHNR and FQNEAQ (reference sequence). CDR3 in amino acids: CASSRTRDTPYEQYF. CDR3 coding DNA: TGTGCCAGCAGCCGTACGAGGGACACCCCCTACGAGCAGTACTTC. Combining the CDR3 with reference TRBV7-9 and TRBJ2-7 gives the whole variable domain DTGVSQNPRHKITKRGQNVTFRCDPISEHNRLYWYRQTLGQGPEFLTYFQNEAQLEKSRLLSDRFSAERPKGSFSTLEIQRTEQGDSAMYLCASSRTRDTPYEQYFGPGTRLTVT.

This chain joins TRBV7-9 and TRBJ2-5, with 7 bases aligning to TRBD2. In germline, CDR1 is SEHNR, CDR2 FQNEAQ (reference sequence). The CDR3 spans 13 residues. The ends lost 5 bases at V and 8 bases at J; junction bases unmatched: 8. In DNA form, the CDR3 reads TGTGCCAGCAGCCTACGTGGCGGGGGAACCCAGTACTTC. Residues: CASSLRGGGTQYF.

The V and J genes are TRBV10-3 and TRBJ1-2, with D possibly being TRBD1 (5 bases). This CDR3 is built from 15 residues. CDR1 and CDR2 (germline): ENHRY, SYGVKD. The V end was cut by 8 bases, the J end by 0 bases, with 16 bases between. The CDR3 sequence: CAIRDRTEANYGYTF. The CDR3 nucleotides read TGTGCCATCCGGGACCGGACGGAAGCTAACTATGGCTACACCTTC.

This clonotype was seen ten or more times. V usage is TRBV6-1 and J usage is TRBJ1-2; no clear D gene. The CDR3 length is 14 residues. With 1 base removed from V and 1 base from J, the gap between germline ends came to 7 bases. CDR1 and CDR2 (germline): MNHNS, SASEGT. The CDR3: CASSEGYSNYGYTF. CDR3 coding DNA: TGTGCCAGCAGTGAAGGGTACAGTAACTATGGCTACACCTTC.